Each of the 31 T cell receptor beta chains below was sequenced from the same sample in a study of blood T cell repertoires in COVID-19. The assay was immunoSEQ multiplex PCR, and TCRdb's table has in-frame clones only and misses some. This table holds about 150,000 clones, around 87% found once. Source material: peripheral blood. Receptor source: a woman of 80 years or more with COVID-19, enrolled during active disease.

The chain couples TRBV7-2 to TRBJ1-3; a possible D gene is TRBD1 (6 bases). Germline V lookup: CDR1 SGHTA, CDR2 FQGNSA. The CDR3 has 15 amino acids. Deletions cut 2 bases from V and 4 bases from J, with 12 bases between. The CDR3, as DNA: TGTGCCAGCAGCTTACCCCGGACAGCCGGAAACACCATATATTTT. Protein: CASSLPRTAGNTIYF.

The chain employs TRBV5-1 and TRBJ2-2; TRBD1 agrees at 11 bases. The CDR3 runs to 16 residues. Looked up from germline, CDR1 is SGHRS and CDR2 is YFSETQ. V was clipped by 4 bases and J by 6 bases; unmatched bases: 8. The CDR3 is CASSPNPGQGAGELFF. The CDR3 DNA follows: TGCGCCAGCAGCCCTAACCCGGGACAGGGGGCCGGGGAGCTGTTTTTT. Filled out from reference TRBV5-1 and TRBJ2-2, the complete variable domain reads KAGVTQTPRYLIKTRGQQVTLSCSPISGHRSVSWYQQTPGQGLQFLFEYFSETQRNKGNFPGRFSGRQFSNSRSEMNVSTLELGDSALYLCASSPNPGQGAGELFFGEGSRLTVL.

There are a few counts of this clone. This chain joins TRBV19 and TRBJ1-3; D may be TRBD1 (5 bases). The germline V gene has CDR1 LNHDA and CDR2 SQIVND (reference sequence). This CDR3 is built from 16 residues. V shed 5 bases and J shed 0 bases, with 14 bases lying between them. The CDR3 loop reads CASSYRTVSSGNTIYF. The DNA of the CDR3 is TGTGCCAGTAGTTACAGGACGGTGAGCTCTGGAAACACCATATATTTT.

V usage is TRBV28 and J usage is TRBJ2-7, with TRBD1 identical over 9 bases. The germline gives CDR1 MDHEN, CDR2 SYDVKM. The CDR3 extends over 16 amino acids. The V gene end was trimmed by 7 bases and the J gene end by 3 bases; junction bases not matched to a gene: 13. Here the CDR3 DNA reads TGTGCCAGCACCCCCGAAGGGACAGGGAAGAACTACGAGCAGTACTTC. The encoded protein is CASTPEGTGKNYEQYF.

This chain connects TRBV6-4 to TRBJ1-2; TRBD1 is a possible D gene (6 bases). In germline, CDR1 is MRHNA, CDR2 SNTAGT. Trimming removed 0 bases from V and 8 bases from J, with 13 bases in between. The CDR3 extends over 14 amino acids. The CDR3 region has the DNA TGTGCCAGCAGTGACTCTACAGGGCGGAAAGGCTACACCTTC. Translated, it gives CASSDSTGRKGYTF.

About this clone: Other DNA sequences from this sample encode an identical CDR3 as well. V is TRBV7-9 and J is TRBJ2-5, with 7 bases that match TRBD2. Trimming cost V 0 bases and J 5 bases; bases outside gene matches: 0. This CDR3 has 13 residues. CDR1 SEHNR and CDR2 FQNEAQ come from the germline V gene (reference sequence). CDR3 in DNA: TGTGCCAGCAGCTTAGCCGGGGGGGAGACCCAGTACTTC. Translation gives CASSLAGGETQYF. The full variable domain, completed using reference TRBV7-9 and TRBJ2-5, is DTGVSQNPRHKITKRGQNVTFRCDPISEHNRLYWYRQTLGQGPEFLTYFQNEAQLEKSRLLSDRFSAERPKGSFSTLEIQRTEQGDSAMYLCASSLAGGETQYFGPGTRLLVL.

This clone has just one count. The chain employs TRBV12-3 or TRBV12-4 and TRBJ1-1, with 7 nucleotides matching TRBD1. V lost 6 bases and J lost 7; bases outside the gene matches: 5. The CDR3 has 12 amino acids. The CDR3 loop reads CASSFQGVEAFF. The CDR3 bases are TGTGCCAGCAGCTTTCAGGGGGTTGAAGCTTTCTTT.

This chain joins TRBV27 and TRBJ2-7; 9 bases agree with TRBD1. CDR3 length: 15 amino acids. Germline-derived CDR1 and CDR2 are MNHEY and SMNVEV (reference sequence). With 5 bases clipped from V and 7 bases from J, the junction kept 12 bases outside the gene matches. This chain's CDR3 is CASSTGTGLSGEQYF. Written as DNA, the CDR3 is TGTGCCAGCAGTACCGGGACAGGGTTATCGGGTGAGCAGTACTTC.

The chain carries TRBV12-3 or TRBV12-4 and TRBJ2-7, with TRBD1 as a possible D gene (5 bases). This CDR3 spans 13 amino acids. V gave up 6 bases and J gave up 2 bases, with 11 bases separating them. CDR3 sequence (DNA): TGTGCCAGCAGCAGAGGACACCCCTACGAGCAGTACTTC. It specifies CASSRGHPYEQYF.

This clone occurred once. This CDR3 is also generated by other DNA sequences in the sample. This chain joins TRBV9 and TRBJ2-7; TRBD2 agrees at 10 bases. The J segment lost 3 bases and the V segment lost 0 bases, leaving 3 bases of the junction unmatched. Per the germline V gene, CDR1 is SGDLS and CDR2 is YYNGEE. CDR3 size: 15 residues. The CDR3 here is CASSVGSSGSYEQYF. The CDR3, as DNA: TGTGCCAGCAGCGTAGGGTCTAGCGGGAGCTACGAGCAGTACTTC.

V and J are TRBV5-1 and TRBJ1-1, with D perhaps matching TRBD1 (6 bases). V was cut by 4 bases and J by 5 bases, with 15 bases left in between. Germline CDR1 and CDR2: SGHRS and YFSETQ. The CDR3 contains 14 residues. CDR3 in amino acids: CASSPGHTGTEAFF. The CDR3, as DNA: TGCGCCAGCAGCCCGGGACATACGGGGACTGAAGCTTTCTTT. Full variable domain (missing parts from reference TRBV5-1 and TRBJ1-1): KAGVTQTPRYLIKTRGQQVTLSCSPISGHRSVSWYQQTPGQGLQFLFEYFSETQRNKGNFPGRFSGRQFSNSRSEMNVSTLELGDSALYLCASSPGHTGTEAFFGQGTRLTVV.

The V and J genes are TRBV21-1 and TRBJ2-3; TRBD1, the D gene given by the table, was not confirmed from the DNA. TRBV21-1 is noted as a pseudogene. The CDR3 is made up of 17 amino acids. As DNA, the CDR3 is TGTGCCAGCAGCCCCCTGGGACAGGGGGCTAGCACAGATACGCAGTATTTT. Its translation is CASSPLGQGASTDTQYF.

The chain joins TRBV28 to TRBJ1-5; no definite D call. Germline V lookup: CDR1 MDHEN, CDR2 SYDVKM. The CDR3 has 16 amino acids. The V end lost 7 bases, the J end lost 5 bases, and 21 bases lay between the germline ends. CDR3 nucleotides: TGTGCCAGCACCCTCCTCGGGGTAGGCAGAGATCAGCCCCAGCATTTT. Translating it yields CASTLLGVGRDQPQHF.

The genes are TRBV2 and TRBJ2-4, with D perhaps TRBD2 (5 bases). The length of the CDR3 is 14 residues. CDR1 and CDR2 from the germline V gene are SNHLY and FYNNEI. V was pared by 4 bases and J by 7 bases, with 14 bases between. Here the CDR3 DNA reads TGTGCCAGCAGTGCAATAATAAGGGAGAACATTCAGTACTTC. Translation gives CASSAIIRENIQYF.

The chain employs TRBV19 and TRBJ1-1; D ambiguous. Germline CDR1 LNHDA, CDR2 SQIVND (reference sequence). CDR3 length: 15 residues. V lost 6 bases to trimming and J lost 0 bases, with 14 bases between them. As DNA, the CDR3 is TGTGCCAGTAGGGGCAGATACCTTTTGAACACTGAAGCTTTCTTT. Protein product: CASRGRYLLNTEAFF.

On this clone: Other DNA sequences of this sample code for an identical CDR3. The rearrangement uses TRBV7-2 and TRBJ1-5; TRBD1 is a possible D gene (5 bases). Trimming pared 1 base from V and 2 bases from J, leaving 9 bases between. Germline V gene lookup returns CDR1 SGHTA and CDR2 FQGNSA. The CDR3 has 15 residues. The CDR3 is CASSLVAGGNQPQHF. The CDR3 region has the DNA TGTGCCAGCAGCTTAGTGGCGGGGGGCAATCAGCCCCAGCATTTT.

V gene TRBV7-2 combines with J gene TRBJ1-5; D unclear. Trimming left V 4 bases short and J 1 base short, with 8 bases between. The CDR3 loop spans 14 amino acids. Germline V CDR1 and CDR2: SGHTA, FQGNSA. In nucleotides, the CDR3 is TGTGCCAGCAGCTCCCCCCTGAGCAATCAGCCCCAGCATTTT. This sequence encodes CASSSPLSNQPQHF.

Only a few counts were recorded for this clone. The chain recombines TRBV7-9 with TRBJ1-4; D is ambiguous. This CDR3 has 12 amino acids. Germline V gene data show CDR1 as SEHNR and CDR2 as FQNEAQ (reference sequence). Trimming removed 5 bases at V and 6 bases at J, with 7 bases between. CDR3 in amino acids: CASSPLDEKLFF. DNA of the CDR3: TGTGCCAGCAGCCCCCTTGATGAAAAACTGTTTTTT.

V is TRBV15 and J is TRBJ2-3; 8 positions agree with TRBD2. The CDR3 is 17 residues long. Germline V gene data show CDR1 as LNHNV and CDR2 as YYDKDF (reference sequence). After removal of 0 bases from V and 3 bases from J, the junction contained 8 bases not matched to a gene. Written as DNA, the CDR3 is TGTGCCACCAGCAGAGATAGGGTCAGCGGGAGAACAGATACGCAGTATTTT. Residues: CATSRDRVSGRTDTQYF.

The chain employs TRBV29-1 and TRBJ1-1, with 9 positions matching TRBD1. CDR3 length: 14 residues. Losses at the gene ends were 6 bases for V and 5 bases for J; bases not matched to a gene: 10. CDR1 and CDR2 from the germline V gene are SQVTM and ANQGSEA. In DNA, the CDR3 is TGCAGCGTCCATTCCGGGACAGGGAGGACTGAAGCTTTCTTT. Encoded protein: CSVHSGTGRTEAFF.

The chain combines TRBV3-1 (or the pseudogene TRBV3-2) with TRBJ2-7, with D perhaps TRBD2 (6 bases). The CDR3 runs to 19 residues. Trimming removed 0 bases from V and 7 bases from J, with 28 bases in between. The V gene's germline CDR1 is LGHDT and CDR2 YNNKEL (reference sequence). CDR3 loop: CASSQDLRFRDSSPGEQYF. The DNA of the CDR3 is TGTGCCAGCAGCCAAGATTTGCGCTTCCGGGACTCCTCACCGGGGGAGCAGTACTTC.

V is TRBV7-3 and J is TRBJ2-3; D is possibly TRBD1 (5 bases). Germline V gives CDR1 SGHTA, CDR2 FQGTGA. This CDR3 spans 14 amino acids. V dropped 0 bases and J dropped 5 bases, with 9 bases sitting between them. The CDR3 bases are TGTGCCAGCAGCTTAACGGGGCACGAAGATACGCAGTATTTT. Translated: CASSLTGHEDTQYF. The complete variable domain, with remaining parts taken from reference TRBV7-3 and TRBJ2-3, reads GAGVSQTPSNKVTEKGKYVELRCDPISGHTALYWYRQSLGQGPEFLIYFQGTGAADDSGLPNDRFFAVRPEGSVSTLKIQRTERGDSAVYLCASSLTGHEDTQYFGPGTRLTVL.

Remarks on this clone: The same CDR3 arises from other DNA sequences in this sample as well. The CDR3 loop is CASSSTGGYGYTF. CDR3 bases: TGTGCCAGCAGCTCGACAGGGGGCTATGGCTACACCTTC. This chain links TRBV7-2 with TRBJ1-2; 9 bases line up with TRBD1. The trim removed 4 bases at V and 4 bases at J, leaving 1 base unmatched. There are 13 residues in the CDR3. CDR1 is SGHTA and CDR2 is FQGNSA in the germline V gene.

This chain links TRBV21-1 with TRBJ1-1; TRBD1 is the table's D call and was not checked against the DNA. TRBV21-1 represents a pseudogene. The CDR3 sequence is 16 residues long. The CDR3 coding sequence is TGTGCCAGCAGCAAAAGGGGGAGCTGGCGGCACACTGAAGCTTTCTTT. This encodes CASSKRGSWRHTEAFF.

This sequence joins TRBV19 and TRBJ2-7, with a tentative D call TRBD2 (6 bases). The CDR3 is made up of 15 amino acids. Trimming took 5 bases from V and 9 from J, leaving 23 bases between them. In germline, CDR1 is LNHDA, CDR2 SQIVND (reference sequence). The CDR3 DNA follows: TGTGCCAGTAGTGGGAATAGCGGCACCCCCGGACGGCAGTACTTC. Its protein product is CASSGNSGTPGRQYF.

This clone was seen only once. V is TRBV19 and J is TRBJ1-5; no definite D call. The CDR3 is made up of 14 amino acids. Germline assignment: CDR1 LNHDA and CDR2 SQIVND (reference sequence). Trimming left V 3 bases short and J 3 bases short, with 9 bases between. The CDR3 region is CASSIIQNNQPQHF. CDR3 in DNA: TGTGCCAGTAGTATTATACAGAACAATCAGCCCCAGCATTTT.

The V and J genes are TRBV5-1 and TRBJ2-7; 11 nucleotides line up with TRBD1. Germline-derived CDR1 and CDR2 are SGHRS and YFSETQ. V dropped 0 bases and J dropped 4; count of bases not matched to a gene: 6. The CDR3 sequence is 16 residues long. CDR3 in amino acids: CASSLGRGTGGYEQYF. The CDR3 DNA reads as TGCGCCAGCAGCTTGGGGCGGGGGACAGGGGGTTACGAGCAGTACTTC.

On this clone: The same CDR3 also results from other DNA sequences found in this sample. CDR3 DNA: TGTGCCAGCAGAGGACAGGGGAGGTACGAGCAGTACTTC. It encodes CASRGQGRYEQYF. The V call is TRBV6-5, the J call TRBJ2-7, with TRBD1 matching over 9 bases. The CDR3 runs to 13 residues. In germline, CDR1 is MNHEY, CDR2 SVGAGI. Unmatched junction bases numbered 4, after V lost 6 bases and J lost 4 bases.

The V and J genes are TRBV5-1 and TRBJ2-3, with D possibly TRBD1 on 5 matching bases. Germline CDR1 is SGHRS and CDR2 is YFSETQ. Trimming left V 5 bases short and J 3 bases short, with 10 bases between. The CDR3 extends over 13 amino acids. DNA for the CDR3: TGCGCCAGCAGGGTAGGGGTTACAGATACGCAGTATTTT. Residues: CASRVGVTDTQYF.

The gene calls are TRBV14 and TRBJ1-3; D unresolved. The germline CDR1 and CDR2 sequences are SGHDN and FVKESK. The CDR3 consists of 14 residues. V was pared by 1 base and J by 3 bases, with 7 bases between. CDR3 in amino acids: CASSQVVYGNTIYF. The CDR3 DNA is TGTGCCAGCAGCCAAGTAGTGTATGGAAACACCATATATTTT.

This clone was seen a few times. The chain carries TRBV6-6 and TRBJ2-2, with D possibly TRBD2 on 6 matching bases. Per the germline V gene, CDR1 is MNHNY and CDR2 is SVGAGI (reference sequence). Trimming removed 10 bases at V and 1 base at J, with 16 bases between. This CDR3 is built from 15 residues. The CDR3 region is CATKLLGGNTGELFF. In DNA, the CDR3 is TGTGCCACCAAGTTATTGGGGGGGAACACCGGGGAGCTGTTTTTT.